The clone carrying this TCR beta chain has just one count. This sample stems from a study of T cell responses to AZD1222 COVID-19 vaccine. Trimming pared 1 base from V and 13 bases from J, leaving 13 bases between. CDR3 length: 13 amino acids. Germline assignment: CDR1 LGHDT and CDR2 YNNKEL (reference sequence). This table comes from immunoSEQ multiplex PCR, and its TCRdb copy is limited to in-frame clones, with some not included. The sample consists of some 98,000 clones, about 88% of them appearing once. The source is an adult in good health. The sequencing used peripheral blood, collected on day 0 of AZD1222 vaccination. This sequence joins TRBV3-1 (or the pseudogene TRBV3-2) and TRBJ1-4; D not certain. CDR3 residues: CASSQVRGRGLFF. DNA for the CDR3: TGTGCCAGCAGCCAAGTCCGGGGTAGAGGACTGTTTTTT.